These 17 T cell receptor beta chains were all obtained from the same sample, sequenced in a study of cytomegalovirus exposure and HLA in healthy donors. PCR involved 60 Vbeta and 13 Jbeta primers. Method: immunoSEQ multiplex PCR; TCRdb's copy keeps in-frame clones and lacks some. The table shows some 140,000 clones, with around 77% occurring only once. Sequences were obtained from PBMCs. These receptor sequences come from a man aged 30-40 years in good health.

The count of this clone is one. The chain employs TRBV27 and TRBJ2-7; TRBD2 matches 9 bases. V gave up 8 bases and J gave up 4 bases; unmatched junction bases: 12. The germline CDR1 and CDR2 sequences are MNHEY and SMNVEV (reference sequence). The CDR3 loop spans 15 amino acids. The CDR3 loop reads CASSSPLAGTYEQYF. In DNA, the CDR3 is TGTGCCAGCTCCTCCCCGCTAGCGGGAACTTACGAGCAGTACTTC.

The rearrangement uses TRBV19 and TRBJ2-7; 10 positions agree with TRBD2. CDR1 and CDR2 (germline): LNHDA, SQIVND (reference sequence). The CDR3 sequence is 15 residues long. The junction had 5 bases not matched to a gene; V was cut back by 2 bases and J by 4 bases. The CDR3 region is CASSITSGILYEQYF. The CDR3 DNA is TGTGCCAGTAGTATAACTAGCGGGATCCTATACGAGCAGTACTTC.

This clone has a single count. The DNA of the CDR3 is TGTGCCAGCAGTTTCACAGGGGACAGGGGGACAGATACGCAGTATTTT. The encoded protein is CASSFTGDRGTDTQYF. The V call is TRBV27, the J call TRBJ2-3, with TRBD1 identical over 11 bases. V shed 3 bases, J shed 3 bases, and the junction held 5 bases outside the gene matches. The CDR3 totals 16 residues. Germline V lookup: CDR1 MNHEY, CDR2 SMNVEV (reference sequence).

V is TRBV28 and J is TRBJ1-1; D gene unclear. Germline CDR1 and CDR2: MDHEN and SYDVKM. V gave up 5 bases and J gave up 4 bases, with 14 bases separating them. This CDR3 region has 14 residues. The CDR3 DNA reads TGTGCCAGCAGTCCTCCCGTTCGGAGCACTGAAGCTTTCTTT. This translates into CASSPPVRSTEAFF.

This clone appeared a few times. The rearrangement uses TRBV2 and TRBJ2-1; tentative D call: TRBD2 (5 bases). From germline, CDR1 is SNHLY and CDR2 FYNNEI. CDR3 length: 13 amino acids. Trimming removed 4 bases from V and 6 bases from J, with 10 bases in between. In DNA, the CDR3 is TGTGCCAGCAGTGTAGCCGGGATCAATGAGCAGTTCTTC. It is translated as CASSVAGINEQFF.

The rearrangement links TRBV5-6 to TRBJ2-1; tentative D call: TRBD1 (6 bases). The germline gives CDR1 SGHDT, CDR2 YYEEEE. V lost 0 bases and J lost 7, with 23 bases in between. The CDR3 is 18 amino acids. CDR3 nucleotides: TGTGCCAGCAGCTTGGGGCTGTACAGGGTCCCGACGGGGAATGAGCAGTTCTTC. This encodes CASSLGLYRVPTGNEQFF.

The chain is built from TRBV4-1 and TRBJ2-2; perhaps TRBD2 as D (6 bases). The CDR3 runs 15 residues. Trimming pared 2 bases from V and 4 bases from J, leaving 11 bases between. The germline gives CDR1 MGHRA, CDR2 YSYEKL. This CDR3 reads CASSQKGRGTGELFF. CDR3 DNA sequence: TGCGCCAGCAGCCAAAAAGGGCGGGGCACCGGGGAGCTGTTTTTT.

J is TRBJ2-2 and V is TRBV5-1; possibly TRBD2 for D (6 bases). The germline V gene encodes CDR1 SGHRS and CDR2 YFSETQ. CDR3 length: 14 residues. Trimming took off 4 bases at V and 2 bases at J, with 9 bases between the two ends. CDR3: CASSRDLNTGELFF. CDR3 DNA: TGCGCCAGCAGCCGGGACTTAAACACCGGGGAGCTGTTTTTT. Full variable domain (outside the CDR3, taken from reference TRBV5-1 and TRBJ2-2): KAGVTQTPRYLIKTRGQQVTLSCSPISGHRSVSWYQQTPGQGLQFLFEYFSETQRNKGNFPGRFSGRQFSNSRSEMNVSTLELGDSALYLCASSRDLNTGELFFGEGSRLTVL.

The chain combines TRBV20-1 with TRBJ2-5; D may be TRBD2 (6 bases). Deletions cut 1 base from V and 11 bases from J, with 11 bases between. Germline loops: CDR1 DFQATT, CDR2 SNEGSKA (reference sequence). The CDR3 has 11 amino acids. This CDR3 reads CSARVGGEQYF. CDR3 sequence (DNA): TGCAGTGCTAGAGTGGGGGGAGAGCAGTACTTC.

The chain links TRBV10-1 to TRBJ2-1, with 7 bases fitting TRBD1. J lost 5 bases, V lost 5 bases, and 15 bases had no gene match. CDR3 length: 17 amino acids. Germline V lookup: CDR1 WNHNN, CDR2 SYGVQD (reference sequence). CDR3 protein: CASSKGPRQGQHNEQFF. The CDR3 DNA reads TGCGCCAGCAGTAAAGGGCCCCGACAGGGCCAGCACAATGAGCAGTTCTTC.

A single count supports this clone. V is TRBV18 and J is TRBJ1-2, with TRBD1 matching over 10 bases. Germline-derived CDR1 and CDR2 are KGHSH and LQKENI. The CDR3 has 15 residues. Unmatched junction bases numbered 5, after V lost 1 base and J lost 6 bases. CDR3 sequence reads: CASSPRTGTGDGYTF. The DNA for the CDR3 is TGTGCCAGCTCACCACGGACCGGGACAGGGGATGGCTACACCTTC.

Only a few counts were recorded for this clone. V usage is TRBV6-5 and J usage is TRBJ2-3; D ambiguous. The V and J ends lost 5 bases and 2 bases respectively, with 8 bases between them. CDR1 is MNHEY, CDR2 SVGAGI, per germline. This CDR3 spans 13 amino acids. This chain's CDR3 is CASSLVATDTQYF. The CDR3 coding sequence is TGTGCCAGCAGTCTCGTGGCCACAGATACGCAGTATTTT.

The chain recombines TRBV29-1 with TRBJ2-5; D perhaps matches TRBD2 (6 bases). Near its end, the DNA agrees better with TRBJ2-7, so the J call may be wrong. The V gene's germline CDR1 is SQVTM and CDR2 ANQGSEA. The CDR3 contains 13 residues. The CDR3 bases are TGCAGCGTCGAATGGGGGGTTTTGAACGAGCAGTACTTC. Its translation: CSVEWGVLNEQYF.

CDR3 loop: CASSLGGASNQPQHF. CDR3 nucleotides: TGTGCCAGCAGCTTGGGGGGGGCTAGCAATCAGCCCCAGCATTTT. The genes are TRBV7-2 and TRBJ1-5, with D maybe TRBD1 (6 bases). V lost 3 bases to trimming and J lost 0 bases, with 9 bases between them. Germline lookup yields CDR1 SGHTA and CDR2 FQGNSA. The CDR3 is made up of 15 amino acids.

The V gene is TRBV11-3, the J gene TRBJ1-5; D possibly corresponds to TRBD1 (6 bases). Germline V gene lookup returns CDR1 SGHNT and CDR2 YENEEA. The CDR3 has 14 residues. Trimming cost V 5 bases and J 9 bases, with 17 bases left between them. The CDR3 DNA reads as TGTGCCAGCAGCGCCGGGACACTTCCCTCGCCCCAGCATTTT. Its protein product is CASSAGTLPSPQHF.

The chain couples TRBV11-2 to TRBJ2-7; D is perhaps TRBD2 (5 bases). V lost 7 bases and J lost 2, with 18 bases in between. The CDR3 covers 15 residues. In germline, CDR1 is SGHAT, CDR2 FQNNGV. The chain's CDR3 is CASTTPGRGTYEQYF. The CDR3 DNA reads TGTGCCAGCACTACTCCGGGTCGGGGTACCTACGAGCAGTACTTC.

The chain's CDR3 is CATSDHRVNGNTIYF. The CDR3 DNA reads TGTGCCACCAGCGACCACAGGGTGAATGGAAACACCATATATTTT. The chain has TRBV15 and TRBJ1-3, with D perhaps matching TRBD1 (6 bases). Germline values: CDR1 LNHNV, CDR2 YYDKDF (reference sequence). V was shortened by 5 bases and J by 3 bases, with 14 bases between the two germline ends. The CDR3 has 15 amino acids.